This record looks at one TCR beta chain sequence and its context. Its antigen is currently unknown. TCRdb's copy holds only in-frame clones and misses some; the assay was immunoSEQ multiplex PCR. This table has about 35,000 clones, 65% to 85% appearing once. The sample belongs to a study of T cells in narcolepsy. The wider study: Patients with NT1 or NT2 and healthy control donors were enrolled.

Study findings and constraints: In some patient and control memory CD4+ samples, autoreactive clones were absent. Blood of same and different patients, but not healthy controls, reportedly held recurring autoreactive clonotypes. Autoreactive HCRT-specific and TRIB2-specific clonotypes were marked in same-patient CSF-versus-blood CD4+ comparisons.

V lost 0 bases and J lost 4; bases outside the gene matches: 4. CDR3 length: 16 residues. The V gene's germline CDR1 is MGHRA and CDR2 YSYEKL. The V call is TRBV4-1, the J call TRBJ1-5; 9 bases are shared with TRBD1. Sequenced sample: memory (CD45RA-) CD4+ T cells from blood. This sequence originates from a human donor in good health. The CDR3 loop is CASSQEVQGANQPQHF. The CDR3, as DNA: TGCGCCAGCAGCCAAGAAGTACAGGGGGCAAATCAGCCCCAGCATTTT.